This T cell receptor (beta chain) stems from a study of radiotherapy plus CTLA-4 blockade in lung cancer. Study details: Among patients, around 18% showed objective responses, and approximately 31% had disease control. Study observations and caveats: After treatment with radiotherapy plus ipilimumab, TCR clones that came from the tumor expanded in blood. Among reported predictors of response, early blood T cell clone dynamics with interferon-beta performed best.

Chemo-refractory metastatic non-small-cell lung cancer patients received focal radiation with ipilimumab CTLA-4 blockade. V shed 3 bases and J shed 2 bases, with 7 bases lying between them. CDR1 is SEHNR and CDR2 is FQNEAQ in the germline V gene (reference sequence). The CDR3 is made up of 14 amino acids. Comments on this clone: Its antigen is currently unknown.

Assay: immunoSEQ multiplex PCR; the TCRdb copy retains only in-frame clones and omits some. The sample carries roughly 63,000 clones, approximately 70% recorded once. Sequences were derived from peripheral blood, sampled from a patient treated with radiotherapy plus ipilimumab. This chain joins TRBV7-9 and TRBJ2-2; TRBD1 might be the D (5 bases). The sequence derives from a human donor with non-small cell lung cancer whose response to radiotherapy plus ipilimumab could not be evaluated. For the CDR3, the DNA is TGTGCCAGCAGCTTTGACAGAAACACCGGGGAGCTGTTTTTT. As protein: CASSFDRNTGELFF.